The sequence of this T cell receptor beta chain was determined in a study of T cells after yellow fever vaccination (dated by TCRdb to between 2017 and 2020). In the study overall: Libraries from fractions with low cell numbers were prepared with the SMART-Seq v4 Ultra Low Input RNA kit. To track T-cell clones before and after primary and booster YFV17D yellow fever vaccination, bulk TCR alpha and beta repertoires were sequenced longitudinally. Blood was collected at multiple timepoints before and after primary and secondary immunization, and bulk PBMC replicates and cell subsets were isolated. The cohort comprised two healthy male donors, one aged 18 to 30 and one aged 30 to 40 years.

The sample holds many counts of this clonotype. Its antigen remains undetermined. Base qualities are not provided; no much larger clone lies one nucleotide away. The junction carries 0 bases between V and J, which are trimmed by 0 bases and 0 bases respectively. The CDR3 numbers 12 residues from cysteine through phenylalanine. The entry retains the CDR3 DNA only, 36 bases that are in frame from base 1. The germline V gene supplies CDR1 SGHRS and CDR2 YFSETQ. The meaning of the sample's treatment or condition label: live attenuated yellow fever vaccine strain. PBMCs were isolated from peripheral blood using a standard Ficoll-Paque protocol. Dynabeads CD4 and CD8 positive selection kits were used to isolate the CD4 and CD8 T-cell fractions. RNA was extracted with TriZol from bulk PBMCs, CD4 and CD8 fractions, and dextramer-positive and dextramer-negative fractions. General conclusions and limits of the study: The secondary T-cell response was found to be weaker but faster than the primary response, with a peak reached on day 5 rather than on day 15. Only a couple of donors were included in the study, so the extent to which the findings can be generalized is limited. FACS-sorted repertoires could contain abundant contaminating clonotypes from the bulk population, so computational filtering was required. Most clones expanded after primary vaccination were re-detected after the booster (almost 98% of CD4 and more than 70% of CD8), suggesting broad memory maintenance. A small share of clonotypes was detected in both CD4 and CD8 compartments, with the overlap likely arising from convergent recombination.

Sequencing relied on an Illumina NovaSeq 6000. TCR cDNA was synthesized by 5'RACE template switching, which introduced a universal primer site and unique molecular identifiers. Priming of cDNA synthesis was performed from both the TCR alpha and TCR beta constant segments. Library amplification involved two PCR steps, and the second step added sample barcodes and sequencing adapters. Libraries were sequenced on Illumina HiSeq 2500 (2x100 bp) or NovaSeq (2x150 bp). The paper's processing steps were these. MIGEC handled demultiplexing of reads and collapsing into UMI consensus sequences, while MiXCR performed V(D)J alignment. Vaccine-responding clonotypes were identified with edgeR using replicate PBMC samples, with FDR below 0.01 and a log2 fold change above 5 up to day 15 being required. Each bulk clonotype was labeled CD4 or CD8 based on which sequenced repertoire, CD4 or CD8, contained the clonotype at higher abundance. Starting from the raw public reads, TCRdb applied fastp trimming at Q25, assembled clones with MiXCR and retained in-frame beta chains. Rows matching on CDR3 protein sequence are summarized as one entry with the most common DNA and genes. The V and J calls shown here were made by TCRdb, not taken from the authors' results. The sample data list 300,000 to 400,000 distinct CDR3 sequences, and under 15% of these were observed just once. The top ten constitute 2.5% to 4% of the sample.

The source material was CD4+ T cells sorted from PBMCs, sampled 15 days after the yellow fever booster vaccination. The chain employs TRBV5-1 and TRBJ1-2; the D gene assignment is ambiguous. The sequence was obtained from a man aged 18 to 29 who received the YFV17D yellow fever vaccine. CDR3 reads: CASSLANYGYTF. The DNA sequence is given as TGCGCCAGCAGCTTGGCTAACTATGGCTACACCTTC.